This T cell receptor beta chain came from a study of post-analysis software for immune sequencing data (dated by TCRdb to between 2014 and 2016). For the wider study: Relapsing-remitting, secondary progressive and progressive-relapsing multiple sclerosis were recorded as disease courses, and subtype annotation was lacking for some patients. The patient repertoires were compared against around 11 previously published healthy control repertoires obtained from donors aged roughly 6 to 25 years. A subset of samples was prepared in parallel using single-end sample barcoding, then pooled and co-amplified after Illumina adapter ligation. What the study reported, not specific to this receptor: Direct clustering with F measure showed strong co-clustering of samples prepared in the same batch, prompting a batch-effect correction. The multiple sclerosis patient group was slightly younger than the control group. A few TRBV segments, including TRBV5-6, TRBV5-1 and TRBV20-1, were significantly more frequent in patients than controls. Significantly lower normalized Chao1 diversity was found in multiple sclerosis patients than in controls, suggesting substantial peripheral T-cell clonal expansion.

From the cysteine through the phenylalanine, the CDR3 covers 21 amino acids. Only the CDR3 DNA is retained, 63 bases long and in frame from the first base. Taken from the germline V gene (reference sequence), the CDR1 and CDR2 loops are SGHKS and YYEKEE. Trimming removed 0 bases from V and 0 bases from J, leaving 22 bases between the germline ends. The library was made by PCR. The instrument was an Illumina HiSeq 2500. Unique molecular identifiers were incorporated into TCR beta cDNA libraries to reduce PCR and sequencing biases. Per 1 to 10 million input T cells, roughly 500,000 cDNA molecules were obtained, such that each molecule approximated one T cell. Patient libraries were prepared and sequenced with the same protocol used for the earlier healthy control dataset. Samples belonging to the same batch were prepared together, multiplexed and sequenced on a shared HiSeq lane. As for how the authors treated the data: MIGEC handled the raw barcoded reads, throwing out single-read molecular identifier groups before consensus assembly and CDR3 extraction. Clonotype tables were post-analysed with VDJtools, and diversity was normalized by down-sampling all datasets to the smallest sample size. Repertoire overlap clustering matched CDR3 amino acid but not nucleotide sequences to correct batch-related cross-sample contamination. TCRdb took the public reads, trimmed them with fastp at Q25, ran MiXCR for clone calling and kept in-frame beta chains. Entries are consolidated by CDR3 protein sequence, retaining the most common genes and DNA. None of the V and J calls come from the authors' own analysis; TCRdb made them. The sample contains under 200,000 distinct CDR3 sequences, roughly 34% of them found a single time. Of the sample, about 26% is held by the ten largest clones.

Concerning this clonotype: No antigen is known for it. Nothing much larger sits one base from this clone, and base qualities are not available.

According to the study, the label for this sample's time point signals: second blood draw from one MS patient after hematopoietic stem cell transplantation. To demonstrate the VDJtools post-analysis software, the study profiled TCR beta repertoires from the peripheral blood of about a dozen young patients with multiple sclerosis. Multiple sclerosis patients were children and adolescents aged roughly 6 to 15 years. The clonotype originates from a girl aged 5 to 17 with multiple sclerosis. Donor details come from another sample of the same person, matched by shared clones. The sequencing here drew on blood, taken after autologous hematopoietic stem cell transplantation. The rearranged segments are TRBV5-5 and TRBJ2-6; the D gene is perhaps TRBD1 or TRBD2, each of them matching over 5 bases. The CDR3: CASSLGDGLRAANSGANVLTF. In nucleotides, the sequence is TGTGCCAGCAGCTTGGGGGACGGGCTCAGGGCAGCCAACTCTGGGGCCAACGTCCTGACTTTC.